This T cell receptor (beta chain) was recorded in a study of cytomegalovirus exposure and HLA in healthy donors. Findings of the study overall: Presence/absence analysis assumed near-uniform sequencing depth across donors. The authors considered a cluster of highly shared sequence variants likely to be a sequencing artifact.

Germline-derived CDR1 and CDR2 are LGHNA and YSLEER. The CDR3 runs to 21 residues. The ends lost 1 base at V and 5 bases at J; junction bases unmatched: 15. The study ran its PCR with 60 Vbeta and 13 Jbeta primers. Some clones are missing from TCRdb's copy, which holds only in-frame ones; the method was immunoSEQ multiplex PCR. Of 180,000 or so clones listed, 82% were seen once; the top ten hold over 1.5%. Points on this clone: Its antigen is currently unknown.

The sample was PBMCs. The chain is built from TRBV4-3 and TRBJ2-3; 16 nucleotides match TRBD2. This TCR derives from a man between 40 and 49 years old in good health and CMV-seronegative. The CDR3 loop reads CASSQVGVPGLAGGPVDTQYF. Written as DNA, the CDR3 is TGCGCCAGCAGCCAAGTTGGAGTCCCGGGACTAGCGGGGGGGCCGGTAGATACGCAGTATTTT.